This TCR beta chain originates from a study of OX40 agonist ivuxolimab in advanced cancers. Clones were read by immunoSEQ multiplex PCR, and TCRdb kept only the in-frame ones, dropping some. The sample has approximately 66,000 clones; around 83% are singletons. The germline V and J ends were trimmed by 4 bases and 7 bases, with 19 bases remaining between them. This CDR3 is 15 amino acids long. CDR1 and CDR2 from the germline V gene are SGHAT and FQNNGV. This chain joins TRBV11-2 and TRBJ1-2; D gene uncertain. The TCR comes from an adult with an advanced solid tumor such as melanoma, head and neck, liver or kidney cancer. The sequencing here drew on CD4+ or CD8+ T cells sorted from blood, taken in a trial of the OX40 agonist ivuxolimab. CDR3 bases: TGTGCCAGCAGCTCCTCAGGAGGAGGGAGAGTTGGCTACACCTTC. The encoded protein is CASSSSGGGRVGYTF. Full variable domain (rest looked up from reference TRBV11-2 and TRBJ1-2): EAGVAQSPRYKIIEKRQSVAFWCNPISGHATLYWYQQILGQGPKLLIQFQNNGVVDDSQLPKDRFSAERLKGVDSTLKIQPAKLEDSAVYLCASSSSGGGRVGYTFGSGTRLTVV.